A selection of T cell receptor beta chains follows, all from one sample in a study of OX40 agonist ivuxolimab in advanced cancers. Clones were sequenced by immunoSEQ multiplex PCR, and TCRdb holds only the in-frame ones, with some missing. The table records roughly 100,000 clones, about nine tenths of them present only once. The material sequenced was CD4+ or CD8+ T cells sorted from blood, taken in a trial of the OX40 agonist ivuxolimab. These receptors originate from an adult with an advanced solid tumor such as melanoma, head and neck, liver or kidney cancer. CDR3s leave out the opening cysteine and the closing phenylalanine or tryptophan. Fields, in order: CDR3 protein, V gene.

CDR3aa: ASSLSTGGGSPLH; v_gene: TRBV5-1
CDR3aa: ASSPSPTNYGYT; v_gene: TRBV6-6
CDR3aa: ASSYSQSYGYT; v_gene: TRBV6-5
CDR3aa: ASPGDRGPGNTIY; v_gene: TRBV5-8
CDR3aa: ASSGGQGFTGELF; v_gene: TRBV10-1
CDR3aa: ASSYADNYGYT; v_gene: TRBV6-5
CDR3aa: ASSYRGPTEETQY; v_gene: TRBV6-5
CDR3aa: ASSVRAGADTQY; v_gene: TRBV11-2
CDR3aa: GTVRNTEAF; v_gene: TRBV20-1
CDR3aa: ASSPGDRAYYGYT; v_gene: TRBV6-5
CDR3aa: ASKVPSGGLNEQF; v_gene: TRBV27
CDR3aa: ASSSGPEAF; v_gene: TRBV13
CDR3aa: ASSYSGENIQY; v_gene: TRBV2
CDR3aa: ASSPPGGDRGHSPLH; v_gene: TRBV18
CDR3aa: ASSKRGDGETQY; v_gene: TRBV9
CDR3aa: ASFQIPGKGVSEQF; v_gene: TRBV5-1
CDR3aa: ASSLGTGGLYFHEQY; v_gene: TRBV7-2
CDR3aa: ASRRATGGYNEQF; v_gene: TRBV27
CDR3aa: ASSYSLQDLYGYT; v_gene: TRBV6-5
CDR3aa: ASSRGLRWDNAEAF; v_gene: TRBV27
CDR3aa: ASSLSFPGGYT; v_gene: TRBV28
CDR3aa: ASRDTSSGNTIY; v_gene: TRBV28
CDR3aa: ASSPPVGYEQY; v_gene: TRBV18
CDR3aa: AVTRGEAKNIQY; v_gene: TRBV7-9
CDR3aa: ASSFGGGARETQY; v_gene: TRBV7-6
CDR3aa: ASSQPRQGANNEQF; v_gene: TRBV4-1
CDR3aa: ASRSWKGKNEQY; v_gene: TRBV6-5
CDR3aa: ASSFRGTEAF; v_gene: TRBV28
CDR3aa: ASSAQWAGGYT; v_gene: TRBV28
CDR3aa: ASRTRPQH; v_gene: TRBV27
CDR3aa: AWSDGPSNQPQH; v_gene: TRBV30
CDR3aa: ASSVASETQY; v_gene: TRBV9
CDR3aa: ASSSFGELF; v_gene: TRBV7-9
CDR3aa: ASSGDRGTGANVLT; v_gene: TRBV9
CDR3aa: ASSLLRGNTEAF; v_gene: TRBV7-2
CDR3aa: ASSPQGNTEAF; v_gene: TRBV7-2
CDR3aa: ASTRTDYSNYGYT; v_gene: TRBV5-1
CDR3aa: ASSPGQGGYEQY; v_gene: TRBV9
CDR3aa: ASSARSGLGGTQY; v_gene: TRBV11-2
CDR3aa: ASSRGQPNSEYT; v_gene: TRBV7-9
CDR3aa: ASAQDTTVGGYT; v_gene: TRBV4-1
CDR3aa: ASSLGGQSYEQY; v_gene: TRBV6-1
CDR3aa: ASSFKGSAGYEQF; v_gene: TRBV27
CDR3aa: ASNGDRGADTQY; v_gene: TRBV2
CDR3aa: ASSLGTEAF; v_gene: TRBV7-9
CDR3aa: ASSPQGFHWYEQY; v_gene: TRBV5-4
CDR3aa: ASSVGGTGNYGYT; v_gene: TRBV9
CDR3aa: ATFTRQVHGYT; v_gene: TRBV6-5